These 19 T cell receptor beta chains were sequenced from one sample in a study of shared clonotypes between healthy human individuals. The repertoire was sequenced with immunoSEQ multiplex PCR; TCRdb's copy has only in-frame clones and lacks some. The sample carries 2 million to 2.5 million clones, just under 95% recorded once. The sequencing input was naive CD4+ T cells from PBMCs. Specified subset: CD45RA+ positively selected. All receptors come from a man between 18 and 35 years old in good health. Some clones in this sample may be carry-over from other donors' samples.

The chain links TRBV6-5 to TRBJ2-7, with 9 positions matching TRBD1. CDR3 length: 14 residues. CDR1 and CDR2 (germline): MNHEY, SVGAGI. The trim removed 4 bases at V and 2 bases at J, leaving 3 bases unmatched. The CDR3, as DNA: TGTGCCAGCAGTTCCCACAGGGGGCCCTACGAGCAGTACTTC. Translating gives CASSSHRGPYEQYF.

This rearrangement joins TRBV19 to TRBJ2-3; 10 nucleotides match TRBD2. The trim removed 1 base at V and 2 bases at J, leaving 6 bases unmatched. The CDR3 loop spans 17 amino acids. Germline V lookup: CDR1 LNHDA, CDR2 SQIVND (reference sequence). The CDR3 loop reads CASSIAPLAGATDTQYF. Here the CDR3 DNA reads TGTGCCAGTAGTATAGCTCCCCTAGCGGGAGCCACAGATACGCAGTATTTT.

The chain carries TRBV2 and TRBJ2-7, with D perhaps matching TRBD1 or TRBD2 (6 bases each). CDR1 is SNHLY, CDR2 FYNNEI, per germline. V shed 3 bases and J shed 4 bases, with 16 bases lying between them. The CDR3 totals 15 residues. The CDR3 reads CASSEEGVQGYEQYF. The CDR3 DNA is TGTGCCAGCAGTGAGGAGGGGGTCCAGGGATACGAGCAGTACTTC.

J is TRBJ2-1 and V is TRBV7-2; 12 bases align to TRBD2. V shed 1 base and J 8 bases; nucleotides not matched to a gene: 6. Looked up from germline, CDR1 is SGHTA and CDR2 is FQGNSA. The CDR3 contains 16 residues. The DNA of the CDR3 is TGTGCCAGCAGCTTAGGGAGACTAGCGGGAGATCATGAGCAGTTCTTC. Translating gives CASSLGRLAGDHEQFF. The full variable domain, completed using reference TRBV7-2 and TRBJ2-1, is GAGVSQSPSNKVTEKGKDVELRCDPISGHTALYWYRQSLGQGLEFLIYFQGNSAPDKSGLPSDRFSAERTGGSVSTLTIQRTQQEDSAVYLCASSLGRLAGDHEQFFGPGTRLTVL.

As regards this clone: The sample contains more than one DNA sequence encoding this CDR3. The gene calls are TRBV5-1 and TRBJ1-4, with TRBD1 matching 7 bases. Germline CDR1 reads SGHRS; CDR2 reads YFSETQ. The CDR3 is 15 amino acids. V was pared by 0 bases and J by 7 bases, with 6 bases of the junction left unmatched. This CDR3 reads CASSLGTGAGEKLFF. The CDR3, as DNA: TGCGCCAGCAGCTTGGGTACAGGGGCGGGTGAAAAACTGTTTTTT.

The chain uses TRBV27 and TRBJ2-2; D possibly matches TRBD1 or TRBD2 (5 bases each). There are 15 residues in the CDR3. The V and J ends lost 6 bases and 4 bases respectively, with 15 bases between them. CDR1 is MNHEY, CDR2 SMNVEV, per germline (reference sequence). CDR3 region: CASRDWDVRTGELFF. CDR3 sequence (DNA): TGTGCCAGCAGAGACTGGGACGTCCGCACCGGGGAGCTGTTTTTT.

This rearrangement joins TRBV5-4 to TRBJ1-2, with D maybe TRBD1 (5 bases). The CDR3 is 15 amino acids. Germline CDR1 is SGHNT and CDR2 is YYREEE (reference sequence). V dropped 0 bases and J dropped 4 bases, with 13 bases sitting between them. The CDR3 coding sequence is TGTGCCAGCAGCTTGGGGGGCGGCAGCATCTATGGCTACACCTTC. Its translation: CASSLGGGSIYGYTF.

The CDR3 DNA is TGTGCCAGCAGCCAAGTAGAAGATACGCAGTATTTT. Translated: CASSQVEDTQYF. This chain joins TRBV5-4 and TRBJ2-3; D uncertain. The CDR3 sequence is 12 residues long. V was shortened by 4 bases and J by 5 bases, with 8 bases between the two germline ends. Germline lookup yields CDR1 SGHNT and CDR2 YYREEE (reference sequence).

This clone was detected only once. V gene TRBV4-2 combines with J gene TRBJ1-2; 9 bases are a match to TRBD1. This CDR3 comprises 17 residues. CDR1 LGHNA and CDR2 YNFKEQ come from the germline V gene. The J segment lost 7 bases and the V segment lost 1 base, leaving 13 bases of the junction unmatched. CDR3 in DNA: TGTGCCAGCAGCCAAGGGGACATTAGGGACAGGGTACGTGGCTACACCTTC. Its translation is CASSQGDIRDRVRGYTF.

CDR3 region: CASSSRGSTSGRGQYF. CDR3 sequence (DNA): TGTGCCAGCAGCTCCCGGGGATCGACTAGCGGGAGGGGTCAGTACTTC. This chain links TRBV11-1 with TRBJ2-4; 14 bases line up with TRBD2. CDR3 size: 16 residues. Germline CDR1 is SGHAT and CDR2 is FQDESV (reference sequence). Unmatched junction bases numbered 11, after V lost 4 bases and J lost 12 bases.

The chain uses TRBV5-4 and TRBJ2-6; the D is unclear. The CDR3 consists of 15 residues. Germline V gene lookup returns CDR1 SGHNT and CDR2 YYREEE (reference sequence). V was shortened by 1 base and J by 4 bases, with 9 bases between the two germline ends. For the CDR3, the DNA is TGTGCCAGCAGCTTGCAAGGGCCCGGGGCCAACGTCCTGACTTTC. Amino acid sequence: CASSLQGPGANVLTF.

The DNA for the CDR3 is TGTGCCAGCAGCCAGACAGGGAGCTCCTACAATGAGCAGTTCTTC. Amino acids: CASSQTGSSYNEQFF. This chain joins TRBV9 and TRBJ2-1; 7 bases fit TRBD1. V shed 4 bases and J 0 bases; nucleotides not matched to a gene: 4. The CDR3 has 15 residues. The germline CDR1 and CDR2 sequences are SGDLS and YYNGEE.

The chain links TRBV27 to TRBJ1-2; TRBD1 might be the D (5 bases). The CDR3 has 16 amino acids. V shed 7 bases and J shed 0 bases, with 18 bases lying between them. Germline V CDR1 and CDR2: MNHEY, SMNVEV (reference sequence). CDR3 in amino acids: CASTSLGATANYGYTF. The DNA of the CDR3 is TGTGCCAGCACCTCCCTAGGGGCGACAGCTAACTATGGCTACACCTTC.

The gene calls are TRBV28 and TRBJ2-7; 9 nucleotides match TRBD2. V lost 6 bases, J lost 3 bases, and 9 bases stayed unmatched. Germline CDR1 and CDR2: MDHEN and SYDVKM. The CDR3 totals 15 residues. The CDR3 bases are TGTGCCAGCAGCCCTAGCGGGATGGGGCTCTACGAGCAGTACTTC. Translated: CASSPSGMGLYEQYF.

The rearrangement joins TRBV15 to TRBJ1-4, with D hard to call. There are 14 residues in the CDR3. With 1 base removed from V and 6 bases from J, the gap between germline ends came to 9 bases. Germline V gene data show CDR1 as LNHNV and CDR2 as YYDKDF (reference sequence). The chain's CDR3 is CATSRGGFDEKLFF. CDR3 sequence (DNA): TGTGCCACCAGCAGAGGAGGGTTCGATGAAAAACTGTTTTTT. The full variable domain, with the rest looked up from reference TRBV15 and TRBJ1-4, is DAMVIQNPRYQVTQFGKPVTLSCSQTLNHNVMYWYQQKSSQAPKLLFHYYDKDFNNEADTPDNFQSRRPNTSFCFLDIRSPGLGDTAMYLCATSRGGFDEKLFFGSGTQLSVL.

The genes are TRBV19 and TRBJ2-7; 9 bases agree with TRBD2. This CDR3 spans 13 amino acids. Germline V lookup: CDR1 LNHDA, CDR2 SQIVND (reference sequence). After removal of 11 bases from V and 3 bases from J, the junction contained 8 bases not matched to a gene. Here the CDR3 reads CAAGLAGHYEQYF. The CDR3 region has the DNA TGTGCCGCTGGCCTAGCGGGACACTACGAGCAGTACTTC.

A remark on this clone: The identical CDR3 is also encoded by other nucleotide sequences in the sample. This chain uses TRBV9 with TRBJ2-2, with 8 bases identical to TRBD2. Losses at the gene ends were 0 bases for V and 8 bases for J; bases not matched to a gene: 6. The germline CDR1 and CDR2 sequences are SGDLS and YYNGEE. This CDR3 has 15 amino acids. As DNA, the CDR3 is TGTGCCAGCAGCGTAGAGCTAGCGGGCACGGGGGAGCTGTTTTTT. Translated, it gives CASSVELAGTGELFF.

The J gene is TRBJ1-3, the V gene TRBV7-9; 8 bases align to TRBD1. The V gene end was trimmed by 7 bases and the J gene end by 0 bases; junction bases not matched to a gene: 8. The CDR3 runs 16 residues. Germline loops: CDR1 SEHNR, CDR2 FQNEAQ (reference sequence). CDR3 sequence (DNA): TGTGCCAGCATCCGGACAGGGTTAAGCTCTGGAAACACCATATATTTT. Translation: CASIRTGLSSGNTIYF.

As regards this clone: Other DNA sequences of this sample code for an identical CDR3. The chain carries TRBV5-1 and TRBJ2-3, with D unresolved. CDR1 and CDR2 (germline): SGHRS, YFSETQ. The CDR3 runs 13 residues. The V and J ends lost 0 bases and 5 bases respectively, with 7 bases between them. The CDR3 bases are TGCGCCAGCAGCTTGGCCCTCCGAGATACGCAGTATTTT. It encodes CASSLALRDTQYF. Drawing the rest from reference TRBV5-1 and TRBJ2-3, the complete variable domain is KAGVTQTPRYLIKTRGQQVTLSCSPISGHRSVSWYQQTPGQGLQFLFEYFSETQRNKGNFPGRFSGRQFSNSRSEMNVSTLELGDSALYLCASSLALRDTQYFGPGTRLTVL.